This T cell receptor (beta chain) is drawn from a study of T-cell memory formation after mild COVID-19. As for the study in general: Most TCR clusters belonged to a single donor. Whole-study findings and limits: Of the contracting clones, CD4+ ones lay mainly in CM and EM, and CD8+ ones in EMRA.

This clonotype was found a few times. Antigen: not known. V dropped 8 bases and J dropped 14 bases, with 18 bases sitting between them. Germline V gene lookup returns CDR1 MNHEY and CDR2 SVGAGI. The CDR3 is 11 residues long. TCRdb re-analysed the 5' RACE reads in MiXCR, keeping a single row per CDR3 protein. This sample carries about 320,000 distinct CDR3 sequences, approximately 15% of them seen once, and the ten largest clones take 21%. This TCR was recovered from a man aged 18-30 years who had mild COVID-19 (a few samples of this study predate the infection). Cell type and time point are not known. The specimen was PBMCs or a T cell subset sorted from them (not recorded which). V usage is TRBV6-5 and J usage is TRBJ2-5, with D uncertain. The CDR3 nucleotides are TGTGCCAGCCGCCCTTTCCATCCGCCCTACTTC. Translated, it gives CASRPFHPPYF.